The T cell receptor beta chain described here comes from a study of patients and donors after allogeneic stem cell transplantation. Trimming stripped 0 bases from V and 8 bases from J, with 22 bases between. Germline loops: CDR1 LGHNA, CDR2 YNFKEQ. CDR3 size: 17 residues. TCRdb re-derived calls from the RT-PCR reads in MiXCR, one entry per CDR3 protein. This sample has about 40,000 distinct CDR3 sequences, with 25% to 40% found just once. This clonotype was counted between two and nine times. The chain combines TRBV4-2 with TRBJ1-2, with TRBD1 as a possible D gene (5 bases). This sequence originates from a human donor who was either an allogeneic HSCT recipient or a stem cell or donor lymphocyte infusion donor (not recorded which). It is not recorded whose cells these are; they may come from a transplant donor. Sequencing was carried out using blood, either unsorted or a sorted T cell fraction (not recorded which). The CDR3 DNA is TGTGCCAGCAGCCAAGACGTACAGGTGCCTTCTTATGGGGGCTACACCTTC. This sequence encodes CASSQDVQVPSYGGYTF.